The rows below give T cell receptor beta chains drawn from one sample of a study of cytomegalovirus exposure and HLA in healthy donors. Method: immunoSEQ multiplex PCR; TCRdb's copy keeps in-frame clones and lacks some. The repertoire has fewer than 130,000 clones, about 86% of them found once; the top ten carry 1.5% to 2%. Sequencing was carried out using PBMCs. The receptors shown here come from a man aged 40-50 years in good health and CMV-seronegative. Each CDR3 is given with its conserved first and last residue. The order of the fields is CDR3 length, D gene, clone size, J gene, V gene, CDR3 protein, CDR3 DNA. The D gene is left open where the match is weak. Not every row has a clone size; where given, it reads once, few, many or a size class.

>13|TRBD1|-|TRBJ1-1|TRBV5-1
CASSSDDRAAAFF
TGCGCCAGCAGCTCTGACGACAGGGCGGCAGCTTTCTTT
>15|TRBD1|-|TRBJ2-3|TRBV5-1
CASSRDRGGSDTQYF
TGCGCCAGCAGCCGGGACAGGGGGGGATCGGATACGCAGTATTTT
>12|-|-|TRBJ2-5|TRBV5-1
CASSRGGETQYF
TGCGCCAGTTCAAGGGGGGGTGAGACCCAGTACTTC
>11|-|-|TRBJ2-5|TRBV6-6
CASSRGETQYF
TGTGCCAGTTCAAGGGGAGAGACCCAGTACTTC
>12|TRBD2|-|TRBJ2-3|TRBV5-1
CASNVGGYTQYF
TGCGCCAGCAACGTGGGGGGGTATACGCAGTATTTT
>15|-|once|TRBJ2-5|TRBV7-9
CASSQTGAGGETQYF
TGTGCCAGCAGTCAAACAGGGGCCGGGGGCGAGACCCAGTACTTC
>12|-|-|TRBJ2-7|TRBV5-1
CASSRGAYEQYF
TGCGCCAGCAGTCGGGGTGCCTACGAGCAGTACTTC
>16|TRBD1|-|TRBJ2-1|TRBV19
CASSQRQGSSYNEQFF
TGTGCCAGTAGTCAGAGACAGGGAAGCTCCTACAATGAGCAGTTCTTC
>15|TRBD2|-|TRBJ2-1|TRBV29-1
CSVSGTSGGFNEQFF
TGCAGCGTTTCGGGGACTAGCGGGGGTTTCAATGAGCAGTTCTTC
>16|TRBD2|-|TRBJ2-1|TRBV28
CASSFSRLAAYNEQFF
TGTGCCAGCAGTTTCTCGAGACTAGCGGCCTACAATGAGCAGTTCTTC
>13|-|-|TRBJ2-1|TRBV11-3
CASSLDGYNEQFF
TGTGCCAGCAGCTTAGACGGGTACAATGAGCAGTTCTTC
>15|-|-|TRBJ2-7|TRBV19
CASSSQGLPSYEQYF
TGTGCCAGTAGTTCCCAGGGGCTCCCCTCCTACGAGCAGTACTTC
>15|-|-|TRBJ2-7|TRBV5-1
CASSLEAGQTYEQYF
TGCGCCAGCAGCTTGGAGGCGGGACAGACCTACGAGCAGTACTTC
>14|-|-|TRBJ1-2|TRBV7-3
CASSFRPGNYGYTF
TGTGCCAGCAGCTTCAGGCCAGGGAACTATGGCTACACCTTC
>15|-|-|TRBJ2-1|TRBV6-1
CASSRRVRSYNEQFF
TGTGCCAGCAGTCGGAGGGTCAGGTCCTACAATGAGCAGTTCTTC
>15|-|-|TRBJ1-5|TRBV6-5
CASRSGLGQGQPQHF
TGTGCCAGCAGGTCCGGGTTGGGGCAAGGGCAGCCCCAGCATTTT
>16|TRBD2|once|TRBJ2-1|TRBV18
CASSPLTSQLSNEQFF
TGTGCCAGCTCACCACTGACTAGCCAACTATCCAATGAGCAGTTCTTC
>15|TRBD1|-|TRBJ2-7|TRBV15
CATSRDRDRAYEQYF
TGTGCCACCAGCAGAGACCGGGACAGGGCCTACGAGCAGTACTTC
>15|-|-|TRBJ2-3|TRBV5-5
CASEGDGGGTDTQYF
TGTGCCAGCGAGGGGGATGGGGGCGGCACAGATACGCAGTATTTT
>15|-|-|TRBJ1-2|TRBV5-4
CASSYGTRANYGYTF
TGTGCCAGCAGCTACGGGACACGCGCTAACTATGGCTACACCTTC
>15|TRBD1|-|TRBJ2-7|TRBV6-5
CASRDEGAPSYEQYF
TGTGCCAGCAGGGATGAGGGGGCACCCTCCTACGAGCAGTACTTC
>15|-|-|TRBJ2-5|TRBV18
CASSPQTVYQETQYF
TGTGCCAGCTCACCTCAGACAGTGTACCAAGAGACCCAGTACTTC
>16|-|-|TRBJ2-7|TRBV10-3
CAISDPEEARSYEQYF
TGTGCCATCAGTGATCCCGAGGAGGCTCGCTCCTACGAGCAGTACTTC
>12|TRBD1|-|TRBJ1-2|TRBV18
CASSPQDRAITF
TGTGCCAGCTCACCCCAAGACAGGGCGATTACCTTC
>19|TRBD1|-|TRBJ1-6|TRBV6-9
CASSSLGQGKNSYNSPLHF
TGTGCCAGCAGTTCTTTGGGACAGGGGAAAAACTCCTATAATTCACCCCTCCACTTT
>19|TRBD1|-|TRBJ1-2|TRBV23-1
CASSQLQRTGLRGNYGYTF
TGCGCCAGCAGTCAATTACAAAGGACAGGGTTGCGAGGTAACTATGGCTACACCTTC
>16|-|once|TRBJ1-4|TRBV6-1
CASSEGWGTTNEKLFF
TGTGCCAGCAGTGAAGGATGGGGGACTACTAATGAAAAACTGTTTTTT
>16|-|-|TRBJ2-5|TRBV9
CASSVFRWELEETQYF
TGTGCCAGCAGCGTCTTCAGGTGGGAGCTTGAAGAGACCCAGTACTTC
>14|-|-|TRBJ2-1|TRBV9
CASSVVERAVEQFF
TGTGCCAGCAGCGTAGTGGAGAGGGCGGTCGAGCAGTTCTTC
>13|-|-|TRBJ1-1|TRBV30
CAWRDSRNGEAFF
TGTGCCTGGCGAGACAGTAGGAATGGTGAAGCTTTCTTT
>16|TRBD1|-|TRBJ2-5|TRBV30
CASLFFDRALQETQYF
TGTGCCTCCTTGTTTTTCGACAGGGCCCTCCAAGAGACCCAGTACTTC
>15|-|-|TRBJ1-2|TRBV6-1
CASSEGGQAPGGYTF
TGTGCCAGCAGTGAAGGAGGGCAGGCACCTGGGGGCTACACCTTC
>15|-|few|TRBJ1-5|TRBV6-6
CASSPGTSSNQPQHF
TGTGCCAGCAGTCCCGGGACAAGTAGCAATCAGCCCCAGCATTTT
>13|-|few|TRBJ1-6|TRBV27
CASSFGGNSPLHF
TGTGCCAGCAGTTTTGGGGGGAATTCACCCCTCCACTTT
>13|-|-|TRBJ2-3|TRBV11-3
CASGSSHTDTQYF
TGTGCCAGCGGGAGTAGCCACACAGATACGCAGTATTTT
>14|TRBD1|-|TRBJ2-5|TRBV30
CAWRGTGAGETQYF
TGTGCCTGGAGAGGGACAGGGGCGGGAGAGACCCAGTACTTC
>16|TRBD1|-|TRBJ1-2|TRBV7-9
CASSLEPATGLYGYTF
TGTGCCAGCAGCTTAGAGCCGGCGACAGGGCTGTATGGCTACACCTTC
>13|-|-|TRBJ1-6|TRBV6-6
CASLPGGGSPLHF
TGTGCCAGCCTGCCCGGGGGTGGGTCACCCCTCCACTTT
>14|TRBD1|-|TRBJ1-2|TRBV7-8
CASSWTGYESGYTF
TGTGCCAGCAGCTGGACAGGGTATGAGAGTGGCTACACCTTC
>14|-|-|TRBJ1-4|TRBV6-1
CASSEIGVNEKLFF
TGTGCCAGCAGTGAAATCGGGGTTAATGAAAAACTGTTTTTT